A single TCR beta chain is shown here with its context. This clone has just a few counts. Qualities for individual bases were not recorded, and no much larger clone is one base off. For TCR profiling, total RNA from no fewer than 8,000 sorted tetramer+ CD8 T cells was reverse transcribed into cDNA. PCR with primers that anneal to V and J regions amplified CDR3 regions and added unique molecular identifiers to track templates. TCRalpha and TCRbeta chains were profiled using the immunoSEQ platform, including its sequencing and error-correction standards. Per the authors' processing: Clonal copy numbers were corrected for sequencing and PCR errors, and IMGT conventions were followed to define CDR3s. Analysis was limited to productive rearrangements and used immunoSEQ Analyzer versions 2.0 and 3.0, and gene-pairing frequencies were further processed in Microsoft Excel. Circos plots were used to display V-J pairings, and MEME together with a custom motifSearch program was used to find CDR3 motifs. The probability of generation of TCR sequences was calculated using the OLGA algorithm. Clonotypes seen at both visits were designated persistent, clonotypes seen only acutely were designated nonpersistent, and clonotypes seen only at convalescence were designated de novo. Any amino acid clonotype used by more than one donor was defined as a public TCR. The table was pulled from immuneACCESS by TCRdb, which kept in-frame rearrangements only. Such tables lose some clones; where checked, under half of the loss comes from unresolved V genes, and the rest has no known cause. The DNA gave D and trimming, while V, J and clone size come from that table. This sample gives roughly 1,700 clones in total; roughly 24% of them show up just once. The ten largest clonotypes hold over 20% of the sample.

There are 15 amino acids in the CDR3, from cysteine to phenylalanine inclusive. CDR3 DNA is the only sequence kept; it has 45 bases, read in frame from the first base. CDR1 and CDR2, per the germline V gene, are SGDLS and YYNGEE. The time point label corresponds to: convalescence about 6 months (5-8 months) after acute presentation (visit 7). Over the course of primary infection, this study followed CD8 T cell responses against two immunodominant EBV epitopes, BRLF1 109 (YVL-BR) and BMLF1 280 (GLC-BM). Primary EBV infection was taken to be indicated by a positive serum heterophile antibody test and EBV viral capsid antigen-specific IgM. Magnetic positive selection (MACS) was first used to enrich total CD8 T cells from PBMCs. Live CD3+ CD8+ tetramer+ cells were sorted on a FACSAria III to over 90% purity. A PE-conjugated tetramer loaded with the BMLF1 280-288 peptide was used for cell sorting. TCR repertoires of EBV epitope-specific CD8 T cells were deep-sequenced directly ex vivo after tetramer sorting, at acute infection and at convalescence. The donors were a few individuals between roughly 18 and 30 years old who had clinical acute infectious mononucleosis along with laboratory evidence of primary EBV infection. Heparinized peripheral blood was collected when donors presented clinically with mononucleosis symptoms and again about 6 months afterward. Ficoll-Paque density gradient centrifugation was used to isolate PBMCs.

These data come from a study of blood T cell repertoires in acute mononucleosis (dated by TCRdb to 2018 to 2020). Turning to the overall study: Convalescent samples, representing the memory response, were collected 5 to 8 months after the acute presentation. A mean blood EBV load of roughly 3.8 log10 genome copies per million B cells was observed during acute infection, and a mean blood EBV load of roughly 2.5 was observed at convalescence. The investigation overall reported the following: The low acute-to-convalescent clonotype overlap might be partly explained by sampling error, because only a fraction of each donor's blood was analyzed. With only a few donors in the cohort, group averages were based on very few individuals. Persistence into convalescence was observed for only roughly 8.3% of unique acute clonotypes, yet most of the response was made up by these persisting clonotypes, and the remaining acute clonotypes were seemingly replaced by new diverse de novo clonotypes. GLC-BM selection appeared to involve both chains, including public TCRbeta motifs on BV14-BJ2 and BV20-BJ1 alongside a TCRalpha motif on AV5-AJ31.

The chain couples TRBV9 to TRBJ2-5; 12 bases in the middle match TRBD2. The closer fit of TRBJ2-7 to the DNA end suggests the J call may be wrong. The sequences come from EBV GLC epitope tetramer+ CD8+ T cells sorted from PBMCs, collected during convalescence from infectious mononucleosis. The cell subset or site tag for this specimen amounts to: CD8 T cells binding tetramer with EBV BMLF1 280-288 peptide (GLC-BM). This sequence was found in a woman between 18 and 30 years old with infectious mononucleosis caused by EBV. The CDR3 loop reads CASSPTSGSIYEQYF. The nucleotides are TGTGCCAGCAGTCCGACTAGCGGGAGTATCTACGAGCAGTACTTC.